One and the same sample provided the 6 T cell receptor beta chains below, sequenced in a study of T-cell memory formation after mild COVID-19. TCRdb reprocessed the 5' RACE reads with MiXCR, giving one entry per CDR3 protein. This sample has 200,000 to 250,000 distinct CDR3 sequences, with around 30% found just once. Sequenced material: PBMCs or a T cell subset sorted from them (not recorded which). These receptors all stem from an adult woman who had mild COVID-19 (a few samples of this study predate the infection). Cell type and time point are not known.

This clonotype was counted once. The J gene is TRBJ2-1, the V gene TRBV5-1, with 10 positions matching TRBD1. The V gene's germline CDR1 is SGHRS and CDR2 YFSETQ. This CDR3 region has 20 residues. Trimming cost V 2 bases and J 8 bases; bases outside gene matches: 22. The CDR3 loop is CASSFRSPPNRDRGPDEQFF. CDR3 nucleotide sequence: TGCGCCAGCAGCTTTAGATCCCCCCCCAACCGGGACAGGGGTCCGGATGAGCAGTTCTTC.

This clonotype was detected only once. Compared with germline, one end of the junction differs, possibly owing to a read error. V gene TRBV18 combines with J gene TRBJ1-5, with D tentatively TRBD1 (6 bases). Per germline, CDR1 KGHSH and CDR2 LQKENI. This CDR3 has 14 amino acids. CDR3: CANSLQGRDQPQHF. As DNA, the CDR3 is TGTGCCAACTCACTACAGGGCCGGGATCAGCCCCAGCATTTT.

A few counts support this clonotype. The chain employs TRBV7-3 and TRBJ2-1; maybe TRBD2 (6 bases). The CDR3 totals 15 residues. Trimming pared 3 bases from V and 5 bases from J, leaving 14 bases between. Germline CDR1 SGHTA, CDR2 FQGTGA. DNA for the CDR3: TGTGCCAGCAGCTTCGCGGGACGAACCAACAATGAGCAGTTCTTC. Its protein product is CASSFAGRTNNEQFF.

The chain combines TRBV20-1 with TRBJ1-2, with no clear D. Germline lookup yields CDR1 DFQATT and CDR2 SNEGSKA (reference sequence). The ends were cut back, 6 bases at V and 4 bases at J, with 18 bases in the middle. The CDR3 totals 14 residues. CDR3 sequence: CSALSPVSVYGYTF. The CDR3 region has the DNA TGCAGTGCCCTCAGTCCGGTATCCGTCTATGGCTACACCTTC.

The rearrangement uses TRBV4-1 and TRBJ2-5, with TRBD1 matching over 9 bases. The germline CDR1 and CDR2 sequences are MGHRA and YSYEKL. This CDR3 comprises 14 residues. V lost 1 base to trimming and J lost 6 bases; unmatched junction nucleotides: 3. The CDR3 sequence: CASSQGQGVKTQYF. CDR3 sequence (DNA): TGCGCCAGCAGCCAAGGACAGGGGGTTAAGACCCAGTACTTC.

This chain uses TRBV3-1 with TRBJ2-4, with D possibly matching TRBD1 (7 bases). The germline gives CDR1 LGHDT, CDR2 YNNKEL (reference sequence). This CDR3 has 15 amino acids. Deletions cut 1 base from V and 9 bases from J, with 16 bases between. Here the CDR3 reads CASSQGVFQGGIQYF. Written as DNA, the CDR3 is TGTGCCAGCAGCCAAGGGGTTTTCCAGGGGGGCATTCAGTACTTC.